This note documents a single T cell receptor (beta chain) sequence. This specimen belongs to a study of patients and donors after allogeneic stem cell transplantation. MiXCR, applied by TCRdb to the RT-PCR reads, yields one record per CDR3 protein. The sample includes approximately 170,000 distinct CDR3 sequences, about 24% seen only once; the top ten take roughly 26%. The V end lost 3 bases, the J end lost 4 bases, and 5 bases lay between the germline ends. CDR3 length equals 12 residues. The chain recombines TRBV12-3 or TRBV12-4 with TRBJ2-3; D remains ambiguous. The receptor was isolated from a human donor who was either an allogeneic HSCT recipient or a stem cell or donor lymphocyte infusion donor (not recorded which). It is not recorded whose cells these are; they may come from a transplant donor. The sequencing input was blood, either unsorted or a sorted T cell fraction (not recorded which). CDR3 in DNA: TGTGCCAGCAGTTTTGGAGCAGATACGCAGTATTTT. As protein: CASSFGADTQYF.